What follows are 29 T cell receptor beta chains derived from one specimen sequenced in a study of T-cell reconstitution after alpha-beta-depleted transplantation in children. During its preparation, the TCRbeta library received unique molecular identifiers. TCRdb redid the calling of the PCR reads with MiXCR, one entry per CDR3 protein. The sample carries more than 500,000 distinct CDR3 sequences, over 10% recorded once. The source material was PBMCs, mostly from graft donor cells, sampled 180 days after TCRalphabeta/CD19-depleted stem cell transplant. The receptors stem from a female patient aged 2-9 years who had a stem cell transplant for aplastic anemia, so the T cells may come from the graft donor.

This clonotype was picked up a small number of times. The V call is TRBV20-1, the J call TRBJ2-3; D gene ambiguous. Looked up from germline, CDR1 is DFQATT and CDR2 is SNEGSKA (reference sequence). The CDR3 loop spans 17 amino acids. V gave up 3 bases and J gave up 1 base, with 20 bases separating them. CDR3 DNA: TGCAGTGCTAGGGCGGAGTTCGCCGTCACGGGCACAGATACGCAGTATTTT. This sequence encodes CSARAEFAVTGTDTQYF.

This chain uses TRBV19 with TRBJ1-1; a possible D gene is TRBD1 (5 bases). V dropped 6 bases and J dropped 4 bases, with 12 bases sitting between them. The CDR3 is made up of 13 amino acids. Germline V gene sequence: CDR1 LNHDA, CDR2 SQIVND (reference sequence). The CDR3 DNA is TGTGCCAGTAGAACGACAGAGGGCACTGAAGCTTTCTTT. It encodes CASRTTEGTEAFF.

This sequence joins TRBV20-1 and TRBJ1-5; D is uncertain. The germline gives CDR1 DFQATT, CDR2 SNEGSKA (reference sequence). The CDR3 totals 10 residues. The germline V and J ends were trimmed by 1 base and 6 bases, with 1 base remaining between them. CDR3 amino acids: CSARVQPQHF. CDR3 in DNA: TGCAGTGCTAGAGTTCAGCCCCAGCATTTT.

The V call is TRBV28, the J call TRBJ1-5; possible D gene TRBD1, 5 bases. CDR3 length: 15 amino acids. Germline V CDR1 and CDR2: MDHEN, SYDVKM. The V and J ends lost 5 bases and 4 bases respectively, with 15 bases between them. CDR3 sequence (DNA): TGTGCCAGCAGTGATGACAGTCGTATTAATCAGCCCCAGCATTTT. As protein: CASSDDSRINQPQHF.

This clonotype occurred a few times. The V and J genes are TRBV9 and TRBJ1-2; D is uncertain. V lost 6 bases, J lost 4 bases, and 10 bases lay in between. The length of the CDR3 is 12 residues. CDR1 and CDR2 from the germline V gene are SGDLS and YYNGEE. The CDR3 DNA sequence: TGTGCCAGCAATGCGGGCGGCTATGGCTACACCTTC. It encodes CASNAGGYGYTF.

The V and J genes are TRBV10-3 and TRBJ2-1; D may be TRBD2 (5 bases). Trimming removed 0 bases at V and 3 bases at J, with 15 bases between. This CDR3 comprises 17 residues. CDR1 is ENHRY and CDR2 is SYGVKD in the germline V gene. The CDR3 DNA reads TGTGCCATCAGTGAGTCGTGGGTGGCGGGTAACTACAATGAGCAGTTCTTC. Amino acid sequence: CAISESWVAGNYNEQFF.

Many counts were recorded for this clonotype. The V gene is TRBV4-3, the J gene TRBJ2-1, with a weak D call TRBD2 (5 bases). V lost 6 bases, J lost 8 bases, and 17 bases lay in between. Germline-derived CDR1 and CDR2 are LGHNA and YSLEER. This CDR3 is built from 14 residues. The CDR3 is CASRLGIANDEQFF. The CDR3 region has the DNA TGCGCCAGCAGGCTCGGGATAGCGAACGATGAGCAGTTCTTC.

At least ten counts were recorded for this clonotype. The chain joins TRBV28 to TRBJ2-7; 9 bases agree with TRBD1. This CDR3 region has 15 residues. Germline CDR1 is MDHEN and CDR2 is SYDVKM. V gave up 3 bases and J gave up 3 bases; unmatched junction bases: 6. The CDR3 DNA follows: TGTGCCAGCAGTTTCCGGACAGGGGTTGGCTACGAGCAGTACTTC. Amino acids: CASSFRTGVGYEQYF.

This clonotype showed up just a few times. This chain joins TRBV29-1 and TRBJ1-2, with 8 bases lining up with TRBD1. V lost 6 bases to trimming and J lost 7 bases; unmatched junction nucleotides: 10. This CDR3 is built from 13 residues. The V gene's germline CDR1 is SQVTM and CDR2 ANQGSEA. In DNA form, the CDR3 reads TGCAGCGTCGAGGGACAGGCCCCTCGTGGCTACACCTTC. It codes for CSVEGQAPRGYTF.

This clonotype was observed a handful of times. This chain links TRBV7-2 with TRBJ1-4; D gene uncertain. The CDR3 has 17 residues. Germline CDR1 and CDR2: SGHTA and FQGNSA. Trimming took 0 bases from V and 0 from J, leaving 11 bases between them. DNA for the CDR3: TGTGCCAGCAGCTTAGCCGGATACCGGGCAACTAATGAAAAACTGTTTTTT. Translation: CASSLAGYRATNEKLFF.

V gene TRBV7-2 combines with J gene TRBJ2-1, with 10 bases identical to TRBD2. This CDR3 is built from 17 residues. The trim removed 6 bases at V and 4 bases at J, leaving 12 bases unmatched. CDR1 SGHTA and CDR2 FQGNSA come from the germline V gene. The CDR3 bases are TGTGCCAGCAGTCCCCACCGACTAGCGGGCCCTTACAATGAGCAGTTCTTC. It translates to CASSPHRLAGPYNEQFF.

This clonotype showed up many times. This rearrangement joins TRBV12-3 or TRBV12-4 to TRBJ1-5; the match to TRBD1 covers 8 bases. J gave up 2 bases and V 1 base, and 7 bases lay outside the gene matches. CDR3 size: 17 residues. CDR3 in amino acids: CASSLDQDRAGNQPQHF. The CDR3 coding sequence is TGTGCCAGCAGTTTAGACCAGGACAGGGCCGGCAATCAGCCCCAGCATTTT.

This clonotype was seen at least ten times. J is TRBJ2-1 and V is TRBV9; D not resolved. This CDR3 has 12 amino acids. V was pared by 2 bases and J by 0 bases, with 0 bases between. Germline CDR1 reads SGDLS; CDR2 reads YYNGEE. The CDR3 DNA sequence: TGTGCCAGCAGCGTCTCCTACAATGAGCAGTTCTTC. As protein: CASSVSYNEQFF.

The gene calls are TRBV6-5 and TRBJ2-2; tentative D call: TRBD1 (6 bases). The CDR3 runs 19 residues. V lost 2 bases and J lost 2, with 21 bases in between. Germline-derived CDR1 and CDR2 are MNHEY and SVGAGI. In DNA form, the CDR3 reads TGTGCCAGCAGTTACCCTTGGACAGACGCTCGCTCCAACACCGGGGAGCTGTTTTTT. This translates into CASSYPWTDARSNTGELFF.

The sample holds a few counts of this clonotype. The chain's CDR3 is CASSGTGTGNQPQHF. The CDR3 bases are TGTGCCAGCAGCGGCACCGGGACAGGGAATCAGCCCCAGCATTTT. This sequence joins TRBV5-6 and TRBJ1-5; 9 bases match TRBD1. V lost 4 bases to trimming and J lost 4 bases; unmatched junction nucleotides: 6. The CDR3 spans 15 residues. Germline V gives CDR1 SGHDT, CDR2 YYEEEE.

J is TRBJ1-4 and V is TRBV6-5, with TRBD1 matching over 7 bases. Germline lookup yields CDR1 MNHEY and CDR2 SVGAGI. V dropped 4 bases and J dropped 5; count of bases not matched to a gene: 13. This CDR3 spans 17 amino acids. The CDR3 region is CASSSPTRQGGNEKLFF. The CDR3 DNA reads as TGTGCCAGCAGTTCGCCTACTCGACAGGGAGGGAATGAAAAACTGTTTTTT.

The V and J genes are TRBV10-3 and TRBJ2-3; TRBD2 aligns across 7 bases. CDR3 length: 14 residues. The germline V gene has CDR1 ENHRY and CDR2 SYGVKD. V shed 10 bases and J 2 bases; nucleotides not matched to a gene: 9. CDR3 sequence reads: CATYESGDTDTQYF. In DNA, the CDR3 is TGTGCCACTTATGAGAGCGGGGACACAGATACGCAGTATTTT.

This rearrangement joins TRBV11-1 to TRBJ2-5; TRBD1 agrees at 10 bases. J was trimmed by 6 bases and V by 2 bases; bases with no gene match: 6. The CDR3 consists of 15 residues. Germline CDR1 and CDR2: SGHAT and FQDESV (reference sequence). CDR3 sequence reads: CASSLWTGGPQTQYF. DNA for the CDR3: TGTGCCAGCAGCTTATGGACAGGGGGTCCGCAGACCCAGTACTTC.

The chain uses TRBV20-1 and TRBJ1-5; weak D call: TRBD1 (6 bases). Trimming took off 5 bases at V and 6 bases at J, with 11 bases between the two ends. The CDR3 is 12 amino acids. Germline loops: CDR1 DFQATT, CDR2 SNEGSKA (reference sequence). CDR3 nucleotide sequence: TGCAGTGCTGGAGGGGGATCTCAGCCCCAGCATTTT. Its protein product is CSAGGGSQPQHF.

This chain uses TRBV7-2 with TRBJ2-1; TRBD2 aligns across 12 bases. Germline CDR1 is SGHTA and CDR2 is FQGNSA. With 4 bases clipped from V and 10 bases from J, the junction kept 14 bases outside the gene matches. The CDR3 spans 17 residues. For the CDR3, the DNA is TGTGCCAGCAGCTCGAATCCCCTGACTAGCGGGAGAGGGGAGCAGTTCTTC. Translating gives CASSSNPLTSGRGEQFF.

This clonotype was picked up a small number of times. The gene calls are TRBV28 and TRBJ1-1; D unclear. Germline V gene data show CDR1 as MDHEN and CDR2 as SYDVKM. The CDR3 is 17 residues long. Trimming pared 6 bases from V and 1 base from J, leaving 21 bases between. Written as DNA, the CDR3 is TGTGCCAGCAGAGGCCTGGGTAGGGCTGACGAGAACACTGAAGCTTTCTTT. This codes for CASRGLGRADENTEAFF.

This chain joins TRBV6-2 or TRBV6-3 and TRBJ2-1; D not resolved. Deletions cut 2 bases from V and 0 bases from J, with 8 bases between. Germline loops: CDR1 MNHEY, CDR2 SVGEGT. CDR3 length: 15 amino acids. As DNA, the CDR3 is TGTGCCAGCAGTTACGGGGTTAGCTCCTACAATGAGCAGTTCTTC. Translated, it gives CASSYGVSSYNEQFF.

This clonotype appeared a few times. CDR3 region: CASSPRTSEQFF. CDR3 nucleotide sequence: TGTGCCAGCAGTCCCCGAACAAGTGAGCAGTTCTTC. The chain carries TRBV3-1 and TRBJ2-1; D unclear. Germline V gene lookup returns CDR1 LGHDT and CDR2 YNNKEL (reference sequence). This CDR3 is built from 12 residues. Deletions cut 6 bases from V and 9 bases from J, with 12 bases between.

The V call is TRBV5-1, the J call TRBJ1-2; the match to TRBD1 covers 7 bases. Germline values: CDR1 SGHRS, CDR2 YFSETQ. The CDR3 extends over 15 amino acids. V was clipped by 2 bases and J by 6 bases; unmatched bases: 10. The CDR3 is CASSLPHRGINGYTF. The CDR3 region has the DNA TGCGCCAGCAGCTTACCTCACAGGGGCATCAATGGCTACACCTTC.

This chain uses TRBV5-5 with TRBJ2-1; TRBD1 aligns across 11 bases. Germline-derived CDR1 and CDR2 are SGHKS and YYEKEE (reference sequence). The length of the CDR3 is 14 residues. Trimming removed 6 bases from V and 10 bases from J; junction bases left unmatched: 9. CDR3 sequence (DNA): TGTGCCAGCACCCTGGGACAGGGGGTTCGAGAGCAGTTCTTC. The encoded protein is CASTLGQGVREQFF.

This chain links TRBV15 with TRBJ1-1, with D maybe TRBD1 (5 bases). The CDR3 runs 13 residues. Trimming removed 0 bases at V and 10 bases at J, with 12 bases between. Germline V gives CDR1 LNHNV, CDR2 YYDKDF (reference sequence). The CDR3 bases are TGTGCCACCAGCAGAGAAGGGGAATTAGTAGCTTTCTTT. This gives the protein CATSREGELVAFF.

CDR3 in amino acids: CATSRDGRRAHEQFF. The CDR3 nucleotides are TGTGCCACCAGCAGAGATGGAAGGAGGGCACATGAGCAGTTCTTC. The chain employs TRBV15 and TRBJ2-1; maybe TRBD2 (6 bases). The CDR3 runs to 15 residues. V was trimmed by 0 bases and J by 8 bases, leaving 14 bases between them. CDR1 and CDR2 (germline): LNHNV, YYDKDF (reference sequence).

This chain joins TRBV6-5 and TRBJ1-4; TRBD1 might be the D (5 bases). The germline V gene encodes CDR1 MNHEY and CDR2 SVGAGI. V gave up 2 bases and J gave up 5 bases, with 12 bases separating them. CDR3 length equals 15 residues. As DNA, the CDR3 is TGTGCCAGCAGTTACCTGACAGCAATCAATGAAAAACTGTTTTTT. Its translation: CASSYLTAINEKLFF.

This clonotype was recorded many times. The chain combines TRBV5-1 with TRBJ1-1; perhaps TRBD1 as D (5 bases). Looked up from germline, CDR1 is SGHRS and CDR2 is YFSETQ. CDR3 size: 14 residues. Trimming left V 0 bases short and J 8 bases short, with 14 bases between. CDR3 in amino acids: CASSLASRAAEAFF. The CDR3 nucleotides are TGCGCCAGCAGCTTGGCCAGCAGGGCCGCCGAAGCTTTCTTT. Supplemented by reference TRBV5-1 and TRBJ1-1, the full variable domain reads KAGVTQTPRYLIKTRGQQVTLSCSPISGHRSVSWYQQTPGQGLQFLFEYFSETQRNKGNFPGRFSGRQFSNSRSEMNVSTLELGDSALYLCASSLASRAAEAFFGQGTRLTVV.